A single T cell receptor beta chain is shown here with its context. Its cognate antigen is unknown. The data were taken from a study of T cell responses to AZD1222 COVID-19 vaccine. In the study overall: Both about-4-week and about-12-week second-dose recipients were combined.

Study outcomes and limitations: Rises in breadth and depth of Spike-specific TCRs came after two AZD1222 doses. Spike was spanned by vaccine-associated CD4 TCRs, with dominance at 160-218 and 743-854.

Germline assignment: CDR1 SEHNR and CDR2 FQNEAQ (reference sequence). Trimming stripped 5 bases from V and 2 bases from J, with 15 bases between. The CDR3 extends over 15 amino acids. Clones were read by immunoSEQ multiplex PCR, and TCRdb kept only the in-frame ones, dropping some. Of more than 85,000 clones listed, roughly 88% are singletons. The sequences come from peripheral blood, collected on day 0 of AZD1222 vaccination. The TCR sequence derives from an adult in good health. The chain uses TRBV7-9 and TRBJ1-1; D is ambiguous. The CDR3 DNA sequence: TGTGCCAGCAGCCTCACTGGGAATAGCAACACTGAAGCTTTCTTT. Translation: CASSLTGNSNTEAFF.